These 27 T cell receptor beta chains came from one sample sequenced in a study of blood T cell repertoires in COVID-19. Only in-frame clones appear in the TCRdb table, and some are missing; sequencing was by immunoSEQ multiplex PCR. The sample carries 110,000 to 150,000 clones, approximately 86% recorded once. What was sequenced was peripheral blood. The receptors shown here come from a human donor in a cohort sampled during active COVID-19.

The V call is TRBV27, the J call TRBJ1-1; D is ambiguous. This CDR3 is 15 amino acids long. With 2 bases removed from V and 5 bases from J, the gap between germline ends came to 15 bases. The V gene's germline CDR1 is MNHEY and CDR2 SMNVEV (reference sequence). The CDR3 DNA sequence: TGTGCCAGCAGTTTAACGGGTTCGGGTGGGACTGAAGCTTTCTTT. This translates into CASSLTGSGGTEAFF.

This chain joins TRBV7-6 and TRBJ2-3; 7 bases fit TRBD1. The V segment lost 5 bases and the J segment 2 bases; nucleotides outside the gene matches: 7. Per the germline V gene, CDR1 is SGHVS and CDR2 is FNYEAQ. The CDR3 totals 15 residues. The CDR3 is CASSPRTGFTDTQYF. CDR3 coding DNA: TGTGCCAGCAGCCCCCGGACAGGATTCACAGATACGCAGTATTTT. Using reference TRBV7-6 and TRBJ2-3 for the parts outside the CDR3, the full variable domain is GAGVSQSPRYKVTKRGQDVALRCDPISGHVSLYWYRQALGQGPEFLTYFNYEAQQDKSGLPNDRFSAERPEGSISTLTIQRTEQRDSAMYRCASSPRTGFTDTQYFGPGTRLTVL.

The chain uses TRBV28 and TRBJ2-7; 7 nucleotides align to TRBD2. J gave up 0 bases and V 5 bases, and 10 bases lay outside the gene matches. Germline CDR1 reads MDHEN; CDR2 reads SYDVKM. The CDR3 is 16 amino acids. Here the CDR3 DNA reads TGTGCCAGCAGTCCCCAGGGTAGCGGGCACTCCTACGAGCAGTACTTC. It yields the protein CASSPQGSGHSYEQYF.

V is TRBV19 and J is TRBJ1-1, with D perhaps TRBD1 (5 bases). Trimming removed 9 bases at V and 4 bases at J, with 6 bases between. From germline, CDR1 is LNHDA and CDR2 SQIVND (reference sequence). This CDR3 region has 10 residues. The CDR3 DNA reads TGTGCCAGCCAGGGCACTGAAGCTTTCTTT. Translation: CASQGTEAFF.

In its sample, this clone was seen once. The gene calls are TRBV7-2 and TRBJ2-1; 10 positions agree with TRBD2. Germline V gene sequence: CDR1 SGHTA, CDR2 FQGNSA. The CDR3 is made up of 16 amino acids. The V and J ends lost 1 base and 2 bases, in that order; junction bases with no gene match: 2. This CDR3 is CASSLGAGGAYNEQFF. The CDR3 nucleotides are TGTGCCAGCAGCTTAGGAGCGGGGGGGGCCTACAATGAGCAGTTCTTC. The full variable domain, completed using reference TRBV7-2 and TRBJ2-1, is GAGVSQSPSNKVTEKGKDVELRCDPISGHTALYWYRQSLGQGLEFLIYFQGNSAPDKSGLPSDRFSAERTGGSVSTLTIQRTQQEDSAVYLCASSLGAGGAYNEQFFGPGTRLTVL.

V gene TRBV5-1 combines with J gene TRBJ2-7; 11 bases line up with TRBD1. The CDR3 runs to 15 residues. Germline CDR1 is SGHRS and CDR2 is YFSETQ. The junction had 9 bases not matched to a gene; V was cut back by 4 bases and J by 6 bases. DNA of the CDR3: TGCGCCAGCAGCCGGAGGACAGGGGGCGAGGTCGAGCAGTACTTC. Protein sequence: CASSRRTGGEVEQYF.

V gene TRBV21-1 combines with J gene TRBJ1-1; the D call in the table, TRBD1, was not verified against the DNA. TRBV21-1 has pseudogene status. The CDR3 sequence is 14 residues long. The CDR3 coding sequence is TGTGCCAGCCGCTATGAAGGGGGCAACACTGAAGCTTTCTTT. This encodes CASRYEGGNTEAFF.

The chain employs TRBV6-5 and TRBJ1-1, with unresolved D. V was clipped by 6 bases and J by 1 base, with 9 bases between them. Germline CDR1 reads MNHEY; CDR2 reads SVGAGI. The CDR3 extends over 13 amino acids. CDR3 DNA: TGTGCCAGCAGGAGGACTTCGAACACTGAAGCTTTCTTT. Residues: CASRRTSNTEAFF.

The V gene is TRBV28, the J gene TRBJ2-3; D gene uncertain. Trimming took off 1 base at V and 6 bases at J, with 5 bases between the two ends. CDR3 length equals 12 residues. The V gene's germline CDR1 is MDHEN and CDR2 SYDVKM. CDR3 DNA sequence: TGTGCCAGCAGTTTATTTGAGGATACGCAGTATTTT. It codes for CASSLFEDTQYF.

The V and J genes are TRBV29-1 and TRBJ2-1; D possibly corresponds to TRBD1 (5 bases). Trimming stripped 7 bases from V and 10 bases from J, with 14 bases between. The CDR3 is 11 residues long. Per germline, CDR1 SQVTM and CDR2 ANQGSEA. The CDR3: CSAPRSGEQFF. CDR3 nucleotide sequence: TGCAGCGCCCCGCGGTCAGGGGAGCAGTTCTTC.

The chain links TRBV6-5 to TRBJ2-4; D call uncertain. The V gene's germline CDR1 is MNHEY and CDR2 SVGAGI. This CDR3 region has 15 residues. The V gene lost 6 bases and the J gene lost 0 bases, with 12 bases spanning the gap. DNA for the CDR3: TGTGCCAGCAGCCGACTTGAGCTAGCCAAAAACATTCAGTACTTC. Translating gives CASSRLELAKNIQYF.

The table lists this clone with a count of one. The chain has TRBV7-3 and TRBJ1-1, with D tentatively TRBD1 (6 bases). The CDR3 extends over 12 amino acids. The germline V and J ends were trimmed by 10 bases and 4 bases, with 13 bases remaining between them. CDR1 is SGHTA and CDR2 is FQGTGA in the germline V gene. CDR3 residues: CAKGRGTTEAFF. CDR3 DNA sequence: TGTGCCAAGGGGAGGGGGACCACTGAAGCTTTCTTT.

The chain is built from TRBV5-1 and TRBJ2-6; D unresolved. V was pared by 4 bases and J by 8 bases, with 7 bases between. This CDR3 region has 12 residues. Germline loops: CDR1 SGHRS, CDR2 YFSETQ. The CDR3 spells CASSPESNVLTF. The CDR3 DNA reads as TGCGCCAGCAGCCCTGAGTCCAACGTCCTGACTTTC. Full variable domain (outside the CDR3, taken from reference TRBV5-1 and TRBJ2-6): KAGVTQTPRYLIKTRGQQVTLSCSPISGHRSVSWYQQTPGQGLQFLFEYFSETQRNKGNFPGRFSGRQFSNSRSEMNVSTLELGDSALYLCASSPESNVLTFGAGSRLTVL.

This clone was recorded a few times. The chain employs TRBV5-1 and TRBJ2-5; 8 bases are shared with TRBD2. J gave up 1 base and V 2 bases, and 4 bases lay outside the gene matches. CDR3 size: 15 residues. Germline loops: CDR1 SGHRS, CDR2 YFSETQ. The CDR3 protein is CASSFTAGVQETQYF. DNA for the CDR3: TGCGCCAGCAGCTTTACAGCGGGGGTCCAAGAGACCCAGTACTTC.

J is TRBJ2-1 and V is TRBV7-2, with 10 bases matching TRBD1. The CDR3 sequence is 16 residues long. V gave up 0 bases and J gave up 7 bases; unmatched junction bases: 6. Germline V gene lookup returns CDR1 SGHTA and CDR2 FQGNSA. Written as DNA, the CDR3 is TGTGCCAGCAGCTTAGCGCGAGGACAGGGGGTGAATGAGCAGTTCTTC. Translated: CASSLARGQGVNEQFF.

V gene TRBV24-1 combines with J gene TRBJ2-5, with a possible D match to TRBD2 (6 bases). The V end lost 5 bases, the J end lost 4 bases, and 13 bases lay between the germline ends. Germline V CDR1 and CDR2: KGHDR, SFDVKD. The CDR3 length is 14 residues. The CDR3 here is CATSAGGDVETQYF. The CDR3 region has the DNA TGTGCCACCAGTGCGGGCGGGGACGTAGAGACCCAGTACTTC.

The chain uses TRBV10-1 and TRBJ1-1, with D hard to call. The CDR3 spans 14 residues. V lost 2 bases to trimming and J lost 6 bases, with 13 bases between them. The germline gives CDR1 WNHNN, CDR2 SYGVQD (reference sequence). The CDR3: CASSELPERAEAFF. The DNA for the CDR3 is TGCGCCAGCAGTGAGCTCCCGGAGCGGGCTGAAGCTTTCTTT.

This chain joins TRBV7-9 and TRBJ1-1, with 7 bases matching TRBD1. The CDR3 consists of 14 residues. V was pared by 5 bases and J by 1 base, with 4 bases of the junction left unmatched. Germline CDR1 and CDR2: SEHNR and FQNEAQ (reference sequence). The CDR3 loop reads CASSIGTANTEAFF. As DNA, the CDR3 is TGTGCCAGCAGCATAGGGACAGCGAACACTGAAGCTTTCTTT.

The CDR3 loop reads CASSNRLAGADTQYF. The CDR3 coding sequence is TGTGCCAGTAGTAACCGACTAGCGGGAGCAGATACGCAGTATTTT. The rearrangement uses TRBV19 and TRBJ2-3, with 12 positions matching TRBD2. This CDR3 is 15 amino acids long. V trimming: 4 bases; J trimming: 4 bases; junction bases outside the gene matches: 3. Germline CDR1 reads LNHDA; CDR2 reads SQIVND (reference sequence). The whole variable domain, filled in from reference TRBV19 and TRBJ2-3, reads DGGITQSPKYLFRKEGQNVTLSCEQNLNHDAMYWYRQDPGQGLRLIYYSQIVNDFQKGDIAEGYSVSREKKESFPLTVTSAQKNPTAFYLCASSNRLAGADTQYFGPGTRLTVL.

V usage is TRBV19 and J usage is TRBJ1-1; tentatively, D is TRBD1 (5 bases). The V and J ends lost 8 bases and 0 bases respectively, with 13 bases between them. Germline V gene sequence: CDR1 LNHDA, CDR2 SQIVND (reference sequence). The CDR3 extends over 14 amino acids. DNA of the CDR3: TGTGCCAGTCCGTATCGGGGGATGAACACTGAAGCTTTCTTT. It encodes CASPYRGMNTEAFF.

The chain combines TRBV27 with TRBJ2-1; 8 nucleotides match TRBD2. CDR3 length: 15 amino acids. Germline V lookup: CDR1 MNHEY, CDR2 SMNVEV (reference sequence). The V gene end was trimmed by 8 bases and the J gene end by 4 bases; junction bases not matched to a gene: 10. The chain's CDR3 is CASGLLAARYNEQFF. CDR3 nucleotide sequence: TGTGCCAGCGGCCTACTAGCGGCCCGGTACAATGAGCAGTTCTTC.

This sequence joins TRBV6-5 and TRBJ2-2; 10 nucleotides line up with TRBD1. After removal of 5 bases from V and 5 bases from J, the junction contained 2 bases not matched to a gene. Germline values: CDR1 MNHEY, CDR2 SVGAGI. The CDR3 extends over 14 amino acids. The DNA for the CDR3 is TGTGCCAGCAGTAGGGACAGGGGAACCGGGGAGCTGTTTTTT. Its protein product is CASSRDRGTGELFF.

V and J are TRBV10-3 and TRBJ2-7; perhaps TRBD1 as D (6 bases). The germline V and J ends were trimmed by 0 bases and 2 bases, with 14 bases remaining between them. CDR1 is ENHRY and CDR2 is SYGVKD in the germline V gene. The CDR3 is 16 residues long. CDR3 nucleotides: TGTGCCATCAGTGAGTCCCACCACAGGGCCCCCTACGAGCAGTACTTC. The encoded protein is CAISESHHRAPYEQYF.

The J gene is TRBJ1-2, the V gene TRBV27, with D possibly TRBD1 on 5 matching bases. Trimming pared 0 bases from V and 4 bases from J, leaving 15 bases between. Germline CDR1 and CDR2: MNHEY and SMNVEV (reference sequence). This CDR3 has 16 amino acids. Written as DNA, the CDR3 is TGTGCCAGCAGTTTATCCTGGGGGGAGATAGGCTATGGCTACACCTTC. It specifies CASSLSWGEIGYGYTF.

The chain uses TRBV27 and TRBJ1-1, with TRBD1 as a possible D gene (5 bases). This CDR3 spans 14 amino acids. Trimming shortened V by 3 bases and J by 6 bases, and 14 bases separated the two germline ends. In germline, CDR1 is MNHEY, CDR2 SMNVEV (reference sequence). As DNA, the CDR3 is TGTGCCAGCAGTTTTGCGAGGGGAGGGGCTGAAGCTTTCTTT. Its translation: CASSFARGGAEAFF.

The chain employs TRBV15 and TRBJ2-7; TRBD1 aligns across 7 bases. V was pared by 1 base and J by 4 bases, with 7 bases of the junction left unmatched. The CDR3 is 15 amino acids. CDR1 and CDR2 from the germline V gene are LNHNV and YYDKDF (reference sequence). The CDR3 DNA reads TGTGCCACCAGCAGAGCCTCCGGGACAGCATACGAGCAGTACTTC. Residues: CATSRASGTAYEQYF.

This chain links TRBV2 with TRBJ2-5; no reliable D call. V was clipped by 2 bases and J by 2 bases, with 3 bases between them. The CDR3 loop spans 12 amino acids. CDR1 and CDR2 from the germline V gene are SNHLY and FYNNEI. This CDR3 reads CASSEQQETQYF. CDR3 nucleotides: TGTGCCAGCAGTGAACAGCAAGAGACCCAGTACTTC.